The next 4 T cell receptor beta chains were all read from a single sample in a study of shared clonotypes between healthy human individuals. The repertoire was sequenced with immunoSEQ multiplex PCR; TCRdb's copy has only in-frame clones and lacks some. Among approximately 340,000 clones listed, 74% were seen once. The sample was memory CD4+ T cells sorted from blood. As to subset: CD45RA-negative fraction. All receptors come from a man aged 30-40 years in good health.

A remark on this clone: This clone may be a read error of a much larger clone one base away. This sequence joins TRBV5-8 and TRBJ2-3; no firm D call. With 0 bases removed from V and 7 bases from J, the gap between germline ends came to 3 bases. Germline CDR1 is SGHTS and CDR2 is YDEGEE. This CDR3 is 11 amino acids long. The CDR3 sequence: CASSLENTQYF. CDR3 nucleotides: TGTGCCAGCAGCTTGGAAAATACGCAGTATTTT.

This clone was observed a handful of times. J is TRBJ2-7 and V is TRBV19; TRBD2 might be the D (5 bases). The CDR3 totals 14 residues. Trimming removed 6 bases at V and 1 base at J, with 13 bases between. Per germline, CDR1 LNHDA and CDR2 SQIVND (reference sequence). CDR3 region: CASRRDISSYEQYF. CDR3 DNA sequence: TGTGCCAGTAGGAGGGATATTTCATCCTACGAGCAGTACTTC.

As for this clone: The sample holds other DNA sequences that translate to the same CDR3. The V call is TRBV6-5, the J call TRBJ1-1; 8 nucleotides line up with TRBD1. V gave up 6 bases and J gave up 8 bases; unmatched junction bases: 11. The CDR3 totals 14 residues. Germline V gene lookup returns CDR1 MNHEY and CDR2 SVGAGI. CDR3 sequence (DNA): TGTGCCAGCAGCCCTGGACAGGGCAAAAGGGAAGCTTTCTTT. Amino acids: CASSPGQGKREAFF.

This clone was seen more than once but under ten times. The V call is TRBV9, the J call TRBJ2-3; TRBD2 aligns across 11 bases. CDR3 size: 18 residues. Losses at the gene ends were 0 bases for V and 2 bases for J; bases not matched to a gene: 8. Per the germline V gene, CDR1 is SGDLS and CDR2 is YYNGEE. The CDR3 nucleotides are TGTGCCAGCAGCGTAGCAAGCAGGACTAGCGGGTACACAGATACGCAGTATTTT. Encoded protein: CASSVASRTSGYTDTQYF.